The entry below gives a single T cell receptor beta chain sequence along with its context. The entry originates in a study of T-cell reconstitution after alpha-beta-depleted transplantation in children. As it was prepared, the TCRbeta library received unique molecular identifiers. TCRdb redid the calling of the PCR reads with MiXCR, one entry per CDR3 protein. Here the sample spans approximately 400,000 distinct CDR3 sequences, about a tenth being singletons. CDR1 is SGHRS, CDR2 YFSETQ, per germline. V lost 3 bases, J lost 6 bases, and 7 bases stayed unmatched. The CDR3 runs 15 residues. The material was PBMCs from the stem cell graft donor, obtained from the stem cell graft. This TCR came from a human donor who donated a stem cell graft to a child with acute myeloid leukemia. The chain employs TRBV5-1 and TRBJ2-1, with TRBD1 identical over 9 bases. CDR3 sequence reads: CASSSDRGIGNEQFF. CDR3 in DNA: TGCGCCAGCAGCTCCGACAGGGGGATTGGCAATGAGCAGTTCTTC.